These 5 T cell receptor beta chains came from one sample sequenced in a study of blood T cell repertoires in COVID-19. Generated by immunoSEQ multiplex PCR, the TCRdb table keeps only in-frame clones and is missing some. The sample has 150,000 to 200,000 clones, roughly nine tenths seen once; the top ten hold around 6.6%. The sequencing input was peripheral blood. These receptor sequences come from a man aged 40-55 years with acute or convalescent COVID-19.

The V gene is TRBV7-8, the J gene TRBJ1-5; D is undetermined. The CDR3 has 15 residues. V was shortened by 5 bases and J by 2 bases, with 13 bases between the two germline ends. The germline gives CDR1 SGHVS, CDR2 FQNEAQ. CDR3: CASSRVGLRNQPQHF. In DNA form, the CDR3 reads TGTGCCAGCAGCCGAGTCGGGTTGCGCAATCAGCCCCAGCATTTT.

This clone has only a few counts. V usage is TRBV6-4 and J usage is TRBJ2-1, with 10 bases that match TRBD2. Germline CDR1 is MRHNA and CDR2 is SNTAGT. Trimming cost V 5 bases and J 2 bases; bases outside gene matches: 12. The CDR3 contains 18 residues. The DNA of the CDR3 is TGTGCCAGCAGTTCAACTCGGACTAGCGGAATAACCTACAATGAGCAGTTCTTC. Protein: CASSSTRTSGITYNEQFF.

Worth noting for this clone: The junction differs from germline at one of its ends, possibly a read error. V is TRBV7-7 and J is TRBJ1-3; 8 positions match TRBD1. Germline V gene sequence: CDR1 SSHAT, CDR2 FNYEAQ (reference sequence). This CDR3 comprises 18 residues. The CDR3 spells CASSLRVVGRGRRDTIYF. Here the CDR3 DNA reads TGTGCTAGCAGCTTAAGAGTCGTGGGCAGGGGGCGAAGAGACACCATATATTTT.

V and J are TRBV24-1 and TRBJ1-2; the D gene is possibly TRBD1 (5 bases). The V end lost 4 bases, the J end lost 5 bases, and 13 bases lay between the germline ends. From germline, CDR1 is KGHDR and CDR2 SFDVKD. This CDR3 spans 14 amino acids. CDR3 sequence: CATSEGRETYGYTF. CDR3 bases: TGTGCCACCAGTGAAGGCAGGGAAACGTATGGCTACACCTTC.

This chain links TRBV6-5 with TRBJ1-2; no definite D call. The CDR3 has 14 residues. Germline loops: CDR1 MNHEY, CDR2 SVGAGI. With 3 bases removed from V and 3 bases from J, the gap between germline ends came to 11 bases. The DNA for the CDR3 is TGTGCCAGCAGTTATCGGGGAACGGACTATGGCTACACCTTC. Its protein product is CASSYRGTDYGYTF.